The entry below gives a single TCR beta chain sequence along with its context. This clonotype has more than one count but fewer than ten. Its specific antigen is unknown. No clone much larger than this one lies a single base away; base qualities are absent. Library method: 5' RACE. Sequencing took place on an Illumina HiSeq 2500. The second PCR ran for roughly 7 to 12 cycles and used a J-beta primer mix along with a sample-barcoded 5' primer. A template-switch 5' adaptor carrying 12 random nucleotides introduced a unique molecular identifier onto each TCR beta cDNA molecule. At least 2.5 million CDR3-containing paired-end reads were obtained from each sample. First-strand cDNA synthesis was performed from all RNA using the Mint cDNA synthesis kit, with priming by a TRBC-specific oligonucleotide. Following uracil-DNA glycosylase treatment, a first 18-cycle PCR with universal primers M1SS and BC2_uni_R was performed on all cDNA. Regarding the original processing steps: Normalization of each sample was performed by random selection of 1 million high-quality reads, each carrying a distinct molecular identifier. Instead of being binned into consensus sequences, reads that shared molecular identifiers were thrown out. MiTCR, with a Q25 quality threshold and the strictest error-elimination algorithm, was used for CDR3 identification, clonotype clustering and error correction. A nonparametric unseen species model using Euler transformation provided a lower-bound estimate of total TCR beta diversity. TCRdb reprocessed the public reads (quality trimming at Q25 with fastp, clone calling with MiXCR) and kept in-frame beta chains. Records with the same CDR3 protein are collapsed into one entry carrying the most frequent genes and DNA. TCRdb, not the original authors, processed these V and J calls. For this sample there are more than 1,000,000 distinct CDR3 sequences; roughly a quarter appear just once. The ten biggest clones cover less than 0.75% of the sample.

The record originates from a study of blood T cells in healthy people across ages (dated by TCRdb to 2015 to 2017). With regard to the full study: In model experiments, roughly one uniquely barcoded TCR beta cDNA molecule per two T cells was captured by template switching. Using deep sequencing normalized with unique cDNA molecular identifiers, the study measured how TCR beta repertoire diversity changes with age. The donors were split into four age groups: young (average roughly 15 years), middle-aged (39), aged (roughly 60) and long-lived (roughly 77). Two additional independent replicas of 1 million unique cDNA reads from the same blood draw were analyzed for two donors (one aged 18 to 30 and one aged 80 or older). Results and caveats for the whole study, not just this receptor: As age increased, observed TCR beta diversity per million T cells dropped in a roughly linear way, and a significant reduction was already evident by age about 40. Compared with the aged group, the long-lived group had more naive CD4+ T cells, fewer expanded clones and increased TCR diversity, suggesting age selection. Because donor CMV infection status was unknown, age-related changes in expanded clonotypes were potentially confounded. Observed TCR beta diversity correlated strongly with the percentage of naive T cells measured by flow cytometry. Total diversity estimates from one million sequenced T cells were considered lower bounds and underestimates. Since profiling was done on bulk unsorted PBMCs, naive and antigen-experienced compartments could not be conclusively compared.

The approximately 39 donors, aged about 6 to 100 years, were systemically healthy Caucasian individuals from Russia. Each donor gave roughly 9.5 milliliters of peripheral blood, collected into EDTA-treated Vacutainer tubes. Ficoll-Paque density-gradient centrifugation was used to isolate PBMCs, with at least 7 million per sample. Total RNA, at least 5 micrograms per sample, was extracted from PBMCs with Trizol reagent. The percentages of naive CD45RAhigh/CD27high T cells were determined by flow cytometry on a PBMC aliquot from every donor. In addition, the sample was reused for a study of T cells of mothers and their children. That second report states: Donors were nine systemically healthy Caucasian individuals: three mothers and their six children. cDNA synthesis used all of the extracted RNA, with 1.5 ug of RNA in each 15 ul reaction. Sample barcodes and 2-4 random nucleotides were added via the M1S primer in the second PCR. More than 8 million TCR beta CDR3 reads were obtained from each mother, and about 3 million reads were obtained from each child. Thymic selection similarly shapes TCR recombination output in related and unrelated pairs, with minor effect from inherited differences. Normalized repertoire overlap was always slightly but never significantly higher in related than unrelated mother-child pairs. No persistent microchimeric T cell clones were detected, at a sensitivity of about 100 clones per million clonotypes. In the study, deep NGS was used to compare the TCR beta repertoires of mothers and children, and features distinguishing related mother-child pairs from unrelated individuals were sought. The mean age was 40 +/- 4 years for the mothers and approximately 11 +/- 4 years for the children. After adapters were ligated using NEBNext reagents, the libraries underwent 100+100 nt paired-end sequencing on an Illumina HiSeq 2000. Mother and child libraries were prepared a month apart and sequenced in separate runs to prevent cross-contamination. For each donor, between about 450,000 and 2,300,000 distinct TCR beta clonotypes were identified. Naive TCR beta clonotypes were estimated from low-frequency clonotypes matched to each donor's FACS-determined naive share, without sorting.

This receptor was obtained from a girl aged 2 to 10 in good health. Sequenced material: blood.

The nucleotide sequence reads TGCGCCAGCAGCCAAGGCAGCGGGTTTTCCAATGAGCAGTTCTTC. Its amino acids are CASSQGSGFSNEQFF. The chain links TRBV4-3 with TRBJ2-5; possibly the D gene is TRBD2, per 6 matching bases. The J call may be in error: the DNA end matches TRBJ2-1 better. Reading the germline V gene gives CDR1 LGHNA and CDR2 YSLEER. The CDR3 covers 15 residues, taking in both the cysteine and the phenylalanine. The kept DNA is CDR3 alone, 45 bases in frame from the first base.